A single sample is the source of the 18 T cell receptor beta chains below, sequenced in a study of shared clonotypes between healthy human individuals. Using immunoSEQ multiplex PCR, the repertoire was profiled, and TCRdb retains in-frame clones only, with some absent. Seen here are 750,000 to 1,000,000 clones, 92% observed once, and the top ten hold about 24%. CD8 cells regarded as naive lacked CD45RO, were positively chosen for CCR7, and omitted terminally differentiated effector memory CD45RA+ cells. Material: naive CD8+ T cells sorted from blood. The source of these receptors is a man aged 25-45 years in good health.

This clone was seen just once. This chain links TRBV9 with TRBJ2-7; D tentatively fits TRBD1 or TRBD2 (5 bases each). This CDR3 is 15 amino acids long. Deletions cut 0 bases from V and 4 bases from J, with 14 bases between. In germline, CDR1 is SGDLS, CDR2 YYNGEE. CDR3 region: CASSVEPGPMYEQYF. DNA of the CDR3: TGTGCCAGCAGCGTAGAACCGGGACCGATGTACGAGCAGTACTTC.

V and J are TRBV13 and TRBJ2-3; TRBD2 matches at 8 bases. The J segment lost 6 bases and the V segment lost 7 bases, leaving 12 bases of the junction unmatched. Germline V gene sequence: CDR1 PRHDT, CDR2 FYEKMQ (reference sequence). This CDR3 has 15 amino acids. The CDR3 DNA sequence: TGTGCCAGCACCCCCAGCGGGAGCGGTTGGGATACGCAGTATTTT. It is translated as CASTPSGSGWDTQYF.

The V gene is TRBV27, the J gene TRBJ2-5; TRBD2 might be the D (5 bases). The CDR3 is 15 residues long. The V end lost 6 bases, the J end lost 0 bases, and 14 bases lay between the germline ends. The germline gives CDR1 MNHEY, CDR2 SMNVEV (reference sequence). The CDR3 DNA is TGTGCCAGCAGCTCCCGGCGGGCTGACCAAGAGACCCAGTACTTC. This encodes CASSSRRADQETQYF.

The chain links TRBV4-1 to TRBJ2-1, with 11 positions matching TRBD2. CDR3 length equals 15 residues. In germline, CDR1 is MGHRA, CDR2 YSYEKL. The V segment lost 3 bases and the J segment 5 bases; nucleotides outside the gene matches: 3. The CDR3 loop reads CASSQGLAVNNEQFF. As DNA, the CDR3 is TGCGCCAGCAGCCAGGGACTAGCGGTTAACAATGAGCAGTTCTTC.

The chain recombines TRBV7-9 with TRBJ2-3; 9 nucleotides match TRBD2. From germline, CDR1 is SEHNR and CDR2 FQNEAQ (reference sequence). CDR3 length: 18 amino acids. J lost 2 bases, V lost 2 bases, and 11 bases had no gene match. CDR3 in DNA: TGTGCCAGCAGCTTACAGGTTGCTAGCGGGATGTACACAGATACGCAGTATTTT. Its translation: CASSLQVASGMYTDTQYF.

The chain carries TRBV2 and TRBJ1-1; D unresolved. With 9 bases removed from V and 5 bases from J, the gap between germline ends came to 10 bases. In germline, CDR1 is SNHLY, CDR2 FYNNEI. The CDR3 is made up of 11 amino acids. The CDR3 here is CARVGTTEAFF. The CDR3 DNA reads as TGTGCCAGGGTGGGCACAACTGAAGCTTTCTTT. Complete variable domain (other parts from reference TRBV2 and TRBJ1-1): EPEVTQTPSHQVTQMGQEVILRCVPISNHLYFYWYRQILGQKVEFLVSFYNNEISEKSEIFDDQFSVERPDGSNFTLKIRSTKLEDSAMYFCARVGTTEAFFGQGTRLTVV.

This clone was observed once. The rearrangement joins TRBV20-1 to TRBJ2-7; D not certain. The CDR3 length is 10 residues. V lost 3 bases to trimming and J lost 7 bases, with 7 bases between them. Germline V gene lookup returns CDR1 DFQATT and CDR2 SNEGSKA (reference sequence). The CDR3 loop reads CSARTKEQYF. The CDR3 nucleotides are TGCAGTGCTAGGACAAAAGAGCAGTACTTC.

V gene TRBV5-5 combines with J gene TRBJ2-7, with 9 bases identical to TRBD1. The CDR3 runs to 15 residues. Germline loops: CDR1 SGHKS, CDR2 YYEKEE (reference sequence). The trim removed 4 bases at V and 2 bases at J, leaving 7 bases unmatched. This CDR3 is CASSADRGRTYEQYF. In DNA form, the CDR3 reads TGTGCCAGCAGCGCAGACAGGGGGAGAACCTACGAGCAGTACTTC.

The chain links TRBV9 to TRBJ2-5; 9 bases align to TRBD1. Germline CDR1 and CDR2: SGDLS and YYNGEE. Trimming removed 3 bases from V and 4 bases from J; junction bases left unmatched: 4. The CDR3 is 14 residues long. Written as DNA, the CDR3 is TGTGCCAGCAGCGCCTGGGACAGGGCAGAGACCCAGTACTTC. It encodes CASSAWDRAETQYF.

This clone was observed a single time. The gene calls are TRBV2 and TRBJ2-6; 7 bases agree with TRBD1. The junction had 14 bases not matched to a gene; V was cut back by 6 bases and J by 3 bases. This CDR3 has 18 residues. Per the germline V gene, CDR1 is SNHLY and CDR2 is FYNNEI. CDR3 bases: TGTGCCAGCAGATTACTTAAACAGGGGATGAGTGGGGCCAACGTCCTGACTTTC. This sequence encodes CASRLLKQGMSGANVLTF. Variable domain in full (rest from reference TRBV2 and TRBJ2-6): EPEVTQTPSHQVTQMGQEVILRCVPISNHLYFYWYRQILGQKVEFLVSFYNNEISEKSEIFDDQFSVERPDGSNFTLKIRSTKLEDSAMYFCASRLLKQGMSGANVLTFGAGSRLTVL.

This sequence joins TRBV12-5 and TRBJ2-2; 11 bases are shared with TRBD2. Germline loops: CDR1 LGHNT, CDR2 FRNRAP. CDR3 length: 17 residues. V dropped 0 bases and J dropped 6; count of bases not matched to a gene: 6. The DNA for the CDR3 is TGTGCTAGTGGTTTGGTACTAGCGGGAGTCGTAGCCGGGGAGCTGTTTTTT. Protein: CASGLVLAGVVAGELFF.

In the case of this clone: Lacking the conserved final phenylalanine or tryptophan, this CDR3 likely reflects a read error. It is unclear where the CDR3 begins or ends on the DNA, so no DNA is shown, and the CDR3 is as TCRdb lists it. V usage is TRBV20-1 and J usage is TRBJ2-7; the table assigns TRBD2, which was not confirmed against the DNA. The CDR3 is 11 amino acids long, termini counted. The germline V gene has CDR1 DFQATT and CDR2 SNEGSKA (reference sequence). Here the CDR3 reads CSARDNGGKNL.

This sequence joins TRBV27 and TRBJ2-7, with 7 bases identical to TRBD1. Trimming cost V 0 bases and J 9 bases; bases outside gene matches: 11. Germline V gives CDR1 MNHEY, CDR2 SMNVEV (reference sequence). This CDR3 spans 15 amino acids. The CDR3 region is CASSLSGTVSAAQYF. CDR3 DNA: TGTGCCAGCAGTTTATCGGGGACAGTATCCGCGGCGCAGTACTTC.

This chain connects TRBV29-1 to TRBJ2-7; either TRBD1 or TRBD2 may fit D (5 bases each). CDR1 is SQVTM, CDR2 ANQGSEA, per germline. V was clipped by 4 bases and J by 6 bases, with 13 bases between them. CDR3 length: 12 amino acids. CDR3 sequence (DNA): TGCAGCGTTGGAGGGGCGAGTGCCGAGCAGTACTTC. The encoded protein is CSVGGASAEQYF.

The chain uses TRBV2 and TRBJ2-3, with D hard to call. The V gene lost 0 bases and the J gene lost 3 bases, with 4 bases spanning the gap. Germline assignment: CDR1 SNHLY and CDR2 FYNNEI. The CDR3 sequence is 13 residues long. Here the CDR3 reads CASSEARTDTQYF. CDR3 DNA sequence: TGTGCCAGCAGTGAAGCTAGGACAGATACGCAGTATTTT.

The chain recombines TRBV28 with TRBJ2-7; D possibly corresponds to TRBD2 (5 bases). CDR3 length equals 16 residues. V lost 5 bases to trimming and J lost 3 bases, with 20 bases between them. CDR1 is MDHEN, CDR2 SYDVKM, per germline. The CDR3 reads CASSPPFVKRSYEQYF. CDR3 nucleotides: TGTGCCAGCAGTCCCCCCTTCGTGAAGCGGAGCTACGAGCAGTACTTC.

The chain carries TRBV29-1 and TRBJ1-5, with 9 bases matching TRBD1. CDR3 length: 13 amino acids. Trimming cost V 6 bases and J 5 bases; bases outside gene matches: 5. In germline, CDR1 is SQVTM, CDR2 ANQGSEA. CDR3 DNA sequence: TGCAGCGTACGGACAGGGGAGCATCAGCCCCAGCATTTT. This sequence encodes CSVRTGEHQPQHF.

This clone is a singleton in its sample. J is TRBJ2-5 and V is TRBV2, with TRBD2 matching 9 bases. CDR1 SNHLY and CDR2 FYNNEI come from the germline V gene. The CDR3 totals 15 residues. With V trimmed by 3 bases and J by 2 bases, 4 bases remained unmatched. CDR3 protein: CASSEFSGRQETQYF. In DNA form, the CDR3 reads TGTGCCAGCAGTGAGTTTAGCGGGAGACAAGAGACCCAGTACTTC.